Presented here are 20 T cell receptor beta chains from one specimen sequenced in a study of shared T cell receptors in the human thymus. Clones were read by immunoSEQ multiplex PCR, and TCRdb kept only the in-frame ones, dropping some. The sample yields about 380,000 clones, approximately 95% seen once. The sequencing sample was made of thymocytes. The receptors were gathered from a human donor.

DNA of the CDR3: TGCGCCAGCAGGCGGGAGTTATACTACGAGCAGTACTTC. Its translation: CASRRELYYEQYF. This sequence joins TRBV10-2 and TRBJ2-7; TRBD2 aligns across 7 bases. The J segment lost 3 bases and the V segment lost 6 bases, leaving 5 bases of the junction unmatched. Germline values: CDR1 WSHSY, CDR2 SAAADI. The CDR3 loop spans 13 amino acids.

This clone came up once. J is TRBJ2-5 and V is TRBV15, with D maybe TRBD2 (6 bases). CDR1 is LNHNV, CDR2 YYDKDF, per germline (reference sequence). The CDR3 spans 16 residues. V was shortened by 6 bases and J by 7 bases, with 24 bases between the two germline ends. The CDR3 here is CATRRYSGHVEGTQYF. For the CDR3, the DNA is TGTGCCACCAGAAGGTACAGCGGGCACGTGGAGGGGACCCAGTACTTC.

The chain employs TRBV7-2 and TRBJ1-1, with 7 bases that match TRBD1. V shed 4 bases, J shed 1 base, and the junction held 6 bases outside the gene matches. The CDR3 spans 15 residues. CDR1 is SGHTA and CDR2 is FQGNSA in the germline V gene. The CDR3 protein is CASSSPGQTNTEAFF. CDR3 coding DNA: TGTGCCAGCAGCTCTCCGGGACAGACGAACACTGAAGCTTTCTTT.

V usage is TRBV2 and J usage is TRBJ2-1; the D gene is possibly TRBD2 (6 bases). Germline V gene sequence: CDR1 SNHLY, CDR2 FYNNEI. The V gene lost 7 bases and the J gene lost 5 bases, with 21 bases spanning the gap. The CDR3 totals 16 residues. The CDR3 DNA reads TGTGCCAGCACTAACAAAGGAGGGACCCCGGACAATGAGCAGTTCTTC. This encodes CASTNKGGTPDNEQFF.

The CDR3 coding sequence is TGTGCCAGCATTGGGGCCCGACAAGTCTGCACAGATACGCAGTATTTT. It translates to CASIGARQVCTDTQYF. The chain carries TRBV28 and TRBJ2-3; D perhaps matches TRBD1 (5 bases). The CDR3 consists of 16 residues. V was pared by 7 bases and J by 1 base, with 18 bases between. Looked up from germline, CDR1 is MDHEN and CDR2 is SYDVKM. Looking up the rest from reference TRBV28 and TRBJ2-3 gives the full variable domain: DVKVTQSSRYLVKRTGEKVFLECVQDMDHENMFWYRQDPGLGLRLIYFSYDVKMKEKGDIPEGYSVSREKKERFSLILESASTNQTSMYLCASIGARQVCTDTQYFGPGTRLTVL.

The chain uses TRBV28 and TRBJ1-5; 7 nucleotides agree with TRBD1. The CDR3 has 17 amino acids. Trimming at V came to 6 bases and at J to 0 bases, leaving 11 bases not matched to a gene. Per germline, CDR1 MDHEN and CDR2 SYDVKM. CDR3 sequence (DNA): TGTGCCAGCAGATCTCTTGACAGGGTTGATAGCAATCAGCCCCAGCATTTT. Translation: CASRSLDRVDSNQPQHF.

This chain joins TRBV28 and TRBJ2-5; possibly TRBD2 for D (6 bases). Germline V gene data show CDR1 as MDHEN and CDR2 as SYDVKM. Trimming shortened V by 5 bases and J by 2 bases, and 15 bases separated the two germline ends. CDR3 length equals 15 residues. The CDR3 DNA follows: TGTGCCAGCAGTCCGGAGGGGTTTGGGCAAGAGACCCAGTACTTC. Encoded protein: CASSPEGFGQETQYF.

This clone was detected a few times. The chain has TRBV2 and TRBJ2-7, with TRBD2 as a possible D gene (5 bases). The CDR3 covers 10 residues. V lost 8 bases to trimming and J lost 6 bases, with 8 bases between them. Per germline, CDR1 SNHLY and CDR2 FYNNEI. The CDR3 DNA reads TGTGCCAGCGCTCGGGGCGAGCAGTACTTC. This encodes CASARGEQYF.

The gene calls are TRBV2 and TRBJ2-2; D is undetermined. The CDR3 totals 16 residues. With 8 bases removed from V and 1 base from J, the gap between germline ends came to 17 bases. Germline-derived CDR1 and CDR2 are SNHLY and FYNNEI. The CDR3 loop reads CASLVLGDQNTGELFF. The CDR3 region has the DNA TGTGCCAGCCTAGTGCTAGGAGATCAGAACACCGGGGAGCTGTTTTTT. The entire variable domain, with the rest obtained from reference TRBV2 and TRBJ2-2, is as follows: EPEVTQTPSHQVTQMGQEVILRCVPISNHLYFYWYRQILGQKVEFLVSFYNNEISEKSEIFDDQFSVERPDGSNFTLKIRSTKLEDSAMYFCASLVLGDQNTGELFFGEGSRLTVL.

The chain joins TRBV5-6 to TRBJ2-2; TRBD2 might be the D (6 bases). CDR1 is SGHDT, CDR2 YYEEEE, per germline. V lost 4 bases to trimming and J lost 4 bases, with 20 bases between them. The CDR3 sequence is 17 residues long. The CDR3 loop is CASSGGMRARGTGELFF. The DNA for the CDR3 is TGTGCCAGCAGCGGCGGGATGAGGGCCCGGGGCACCGGGGAGCTGTTTTTT.

The J gene is TRBJ1-6, the V gene TRBV13, with D perhaps matching TRBD1 (5 bases). Trimming took 1 base from V and 9 from J, leaving 10 bases between them. The CDR3 totals 14 residues. Looked up from germline, CDR1 is PRHDT and CDR2 is FYEKMQ (reference sequence). CDR3 sequence (DNA): TGTGCCAGCAGCTTAGAACCAGGGACTTCACCCCTCCACTTT. Amino acids: CASSLEPGTSPLHF.

The chain carries TRBV18 and TRBJ1-4, with a weak D call TRBD1 (5 bases). Germline-derived CDR1 and CDR2 are KGHSH and LQKENI. Deletions cut 6 bases from V and 7 bases from J, with 21 bases between. The CDR3 has 16 amino acids. CDR3 nucleotide sequence: TGTGCCAGCTCGCGGGACCGAGATAATGAAGGTGAAAAACTGTTTTTT. This codes for CASSRDRDNEGEKLFF.

The rearrangement links TRBV15 to TRBJ2-7; TRBD2 might be the D (6 bases). The V gene's germline CDR1 is LNHNV and CDR2 YYDKDF (reference sequence). This CDR3 comprises 13 residues. Deletions cut 5 bases from V and 4 bases from J, with 12 bases between. The CDR3 region is CATSGGLRYEQYF. CDR3 nucleotides: TGTGCCACCAGCGGGGGACTCCGGTACGAGCAGTACTTC.

This chain joins TRBV30 and TRBJ1-1; D is unclear. Germline V CDR1 and CDR2: GTSNPN, SVGIG (reference sequence). The V end lost 2 bases, the J end lost 0 bases, and 25 bases lay between the germline ends. This CDR3 spans 19 amino acids. CDR3 amino acids: CAWSHLVRTPSPMNTEAFF. CDR3 in DNA: TGTGCCTGGAGTCATCTCGTCAGGACTCCTTCCCCTATGAACACTGAAGCTTTCTTT.

The genes are TRBV5-1 and TRBJ2-5, with D possibly matching TRBD2 (6 bases). The germline V and J ends were trimmed by 4 bases and 12 bases, with 25 bases remaining between them. The CDR3 has 15 amino acids. Germline assignment: CDR1 SGHRS and CDR2 YFSETQ. The CDR3 nucleotides read TGCGCCAGCAGCCCTGGCGGGGCGGGACCTCGACCGAAGTACTTC. Its protein product is CASSPGGAGPRPKYF.

The chain recombines TRBV25-1 with TRBJ2-7; D call uncertain. Germline lookup yields CDR1 MGHDK and CDR2 SYGVNS. Trimming took 5 bases from V and 3 from J, leaving 11 bases between them. This CDR3 is built from 13 residues. For the CDR3, the DNA is TGTGCCAGCAGTACACAAAATCGCTACGAGCAGTACTTC. Residues: CASSTQNRYEQYF.

The CDR3 DNA is TGTGCCAGCAGCCCTCTTAGTGCGGGAGTAAGGCAAGAGACCCAGTACTTC. It codes for CASSPLSAGVRQETQYF. The chain has TRBV4-2 and TRBJ2-5; 7 bases align to TRBD2. Germline-derived CDR1 and CDR2 are LGHNA and YNFKEQ. The trim removed 4 bases at V and 2 bases at J, leaving 13 bases unmatched. The CDR3 spans 17 residues.

This clone was seen more than once but under ten times. The chain has TRBV20-1 and TRBJ1-1, with D unclear. Trimming took 4 bases from V and 7 from J, leaving 7 bases between them. Germline V gene sequence: CDR1 DFQATT, CDR2 SNEGSKA (reference sequence). The CDR3 runs to 10 residues. The CDR3 here is CSANPDEAFF. DNA of the CDR3: TGCAGTGCTAACCCCGATGAAGCTTTCTTT.

The CDR3 protein is CASSVDRAGPGELFF. CDR3 nucleotides: TGTGCCAGCAGTGTGGACAGAGCAGGCCCCGGGGAGCTGTTTTTT. V usage is TRBV2 and J usage is TRBJ2-2; D is possibly TRBD1 (6 bases). Trimming cost V 4 bases and J 6 bases, with 15 bases left between them. Germline CDR1 SNHLY, CDR2 FYNNEI. CDR3 length equals 15 residues. The variable domain in full, with the rest retrieved from reference TRBV2 and TRBJ2-2, is EPEVTQTPSHQVTQMGQEVILRCVPISNHLYFYWYRQILGQKVEFLVSFYNNEISEKSEIFDDQFSVERPDGSNFTLKIRSTKLEDSAMYFCASSVDRAGPGELFFGEGSRLTVL.

The chain employs TRBV13 and TRBJ2-5, with D perhaps TRBD2 (6 bases). Trimming shortened V by 3 bases and J by 2 bases, and 10 bases separated the two germline ends. This CDR3 is built from 14 residues. Germline values: CDR1 PRHDT, CDR2 FYEKMQ (reference sequence). The CDR3 protein is CASSLGGTQETQYF. The DNA for the CDR3 is TGTGCCAGCAGCTTGGGCGGGACGCAAGAGACCCAGTACTTC.